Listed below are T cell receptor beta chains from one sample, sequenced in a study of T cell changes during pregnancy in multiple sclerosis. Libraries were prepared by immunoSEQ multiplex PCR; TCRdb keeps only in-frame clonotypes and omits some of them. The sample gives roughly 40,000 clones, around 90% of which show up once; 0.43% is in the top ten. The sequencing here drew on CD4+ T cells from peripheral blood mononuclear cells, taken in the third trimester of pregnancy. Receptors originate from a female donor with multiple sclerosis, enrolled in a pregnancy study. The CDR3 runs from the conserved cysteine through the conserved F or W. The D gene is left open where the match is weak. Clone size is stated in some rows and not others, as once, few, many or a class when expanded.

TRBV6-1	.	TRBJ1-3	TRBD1	TGTGCCAGCGACCAGGGGGCGCATGGAAACACCATATATTTT	CASDQGAHGNTIYF
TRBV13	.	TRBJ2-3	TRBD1	TGTGCCAGCAGCTCCCAGGGACAGGGTGAAGATACGCAGTATTTT	CASSSQGQGEDTQYF
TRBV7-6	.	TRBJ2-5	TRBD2	TGTGCCAGCAGCTTAGTAGTAATAGCGGGAGGGTCAGGCGAGACCCAGTACTTC	CASSLVVIAGGSGETQYF
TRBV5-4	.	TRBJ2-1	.	TGTGCCAGCAGCTTGGCTCGGGGGAGTAACGGCAATGAGCAGTTCTTC	CASSLARGSNGNEQFF
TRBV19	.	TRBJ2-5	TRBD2	TGTGCCAGTAGTAAGGGGGGTTTGGCGGGAGGGCAAGAGACCCAGTACTTC	CASSKGGLAGGQETQYF
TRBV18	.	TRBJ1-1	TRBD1	TGTGCCAGCCGAGGACAGGCCAGCACTATGGCTTTCTTT	CASRGQASTMAFF
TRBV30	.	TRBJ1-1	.	TGTGCCTGGGACCCAGGGGACGGAGGAGCTTTCTTT	CAWDPGDGGAFF
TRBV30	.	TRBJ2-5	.	TGTGCCTGGGCGGGTTCGGAGACCCAGTACTTC	CAWAGSETQYF
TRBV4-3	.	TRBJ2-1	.	TGCGCCAGCAGCCAAGGGGCCTTGGCCTACAATGAGCAGTTCTTC	CASSQGALAYNEQFF
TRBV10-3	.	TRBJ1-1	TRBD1	TGTGCCATCAGTGAGTCGACAGGGCTTAACACTGAAGCTTTCTTT	CAISESTGLNTEAFF
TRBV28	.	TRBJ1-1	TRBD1	TGTGCCAGCAGTTCGACAGGGTTGAACACTGAAGCTTTCTTT	CASSSTGLNTEAFF
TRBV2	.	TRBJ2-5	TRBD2	TGTGCCAGCAGAATAGCGATCGGGAGGGAAAAAGAGACCCAGTACTTC	CASRIAIGREKETQYF
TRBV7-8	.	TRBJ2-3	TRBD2	TGTGCCAGCAGCTTAGGATTGATAGCGGGAGGCCGAGATACGCAGTCATTT	CASSLGLIAGGRDTQSF
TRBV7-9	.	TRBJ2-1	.	TGTGCCAGCAGCTACCCAACGACGGGGTACAATGAGCAGTTCTTC	CASSYPTTGYNEQFF
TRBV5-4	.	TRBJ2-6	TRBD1	TGTGCCAGCAGCCCGGGACAGGCCCGCTCTGGGGCCAACGTCCTGACTTTC	CASSPGQARSGANVLTF
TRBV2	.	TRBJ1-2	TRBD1	TGTGCCAGCAGGGACAGGGGGCTAGGCTATGGCTACACCTTC	CASRDRGLGYGYTF
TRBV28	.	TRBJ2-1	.	TGTGCCAGCAGTATCGAGAGGGAACCCTACAATGAGCAGTTCTTC	CASSIEREPYNEQFF
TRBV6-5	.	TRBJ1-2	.	TGTGCCAGCAGCCCCCGACAGGTCGGAGGTGGCTACACCTTC	CASSPRQVGGGYTF
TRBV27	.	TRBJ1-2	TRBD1	TGTGCCAGCAGTCCTTGGACAGGGGCGGAATCGGCCGGCTACACCTTC	CASSPWTGAESAGYTF
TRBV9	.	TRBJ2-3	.	TGTGCCAGCAGCGGAAGTAGGGGTGATACGCAGTATTTT	CASSGSRGDTQYF
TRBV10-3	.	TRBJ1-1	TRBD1	TGTGCCATCAGTGACCCGGGACAGGCGAACACTGAAGCTTTCTTT	CAISDPGQANTEAFF
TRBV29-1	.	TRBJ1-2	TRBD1	TGCAGCGTTGATGGGACAGGGGGGATACTTAACTATGGCTACACCTTC	CSVDGTGGILNYGYTF
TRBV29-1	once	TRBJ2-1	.	TGCAGCGTGCCAGGGTGGAGCTCCTACAATGAGCAGTTCTTC	CSVPGWSSYNEQFF
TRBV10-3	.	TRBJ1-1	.	TGTGCCATCAGCCCCCGGGACACTGAAGCTTTCTTT	CAISPRDTEAFF
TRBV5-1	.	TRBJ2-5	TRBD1	TGCGCCAGCAGCGGGGACAGGGGAACAGAGACCCAGTACTTC	CASSGDRGTETQYF
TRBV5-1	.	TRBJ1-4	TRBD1	TGCGCCAGCAGACAACAGGGGGCGAATGAAAAACTGTTTTTT	CASRQQGANEKLFF
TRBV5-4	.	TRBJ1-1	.	TGTGCCAGCAGATGGGACAATTGGAACACTGAAGCTTTCTTT	CASRWDNWNTEAFF
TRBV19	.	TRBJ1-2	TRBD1	TGTGCCAGTAGTATCGGGACAGGGGCTCGTAGGACCTTC	CASSIGTGARRTF
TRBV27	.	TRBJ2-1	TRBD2	TGTGCCAGCAGTTCCATGGGGGGACTAGCGAGGGACAATGAGCAGTTCTTC	CASSSMGGLARDNEQFF
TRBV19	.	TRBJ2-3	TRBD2	TGTGCCAGTAGCGCGGACAGGCGGGGGGGGGATACGCAGTATTTT	CASSADRRGGDTQYF
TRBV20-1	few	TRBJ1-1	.	TGCAGTGCTAGACAGGGGACTGAAGCTTTCTTT	CSARQGTEAFF
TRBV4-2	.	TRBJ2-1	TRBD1	TGTGCCAGCAGCCATAGGGGACAGGGGAACGATGAGCAGTTCTTC	CASSHRGQGNDEQFF
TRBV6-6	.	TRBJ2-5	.	TGTGCCAGCAGTTACAGGGGGACCCAGTACTTC	CASSYRGTQYF
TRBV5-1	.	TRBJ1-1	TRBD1	TGCGCCAGCAGCTTGTGGGACAGGGGCGGGAGGCCTGAAGCTTTCTTT	CASSLWDRGGRPEAFF
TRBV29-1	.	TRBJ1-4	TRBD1	TGCAGCGTTGGGACAGGGGGCTCCGGAAAACTGTTTTTT	CSVGTGGSGKLFF
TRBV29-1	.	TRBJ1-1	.	TGCAGCGTTGAAGATATCAGGGAAGTTGTTACTGAAGCTTTCTTT	CSVEDIREVVTEAFF
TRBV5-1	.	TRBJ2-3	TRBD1	TGCGCCAGCAGCTTGGGGGACAGCCCAGATACGCAGTATTTT	CASSLGDSPDTQYF
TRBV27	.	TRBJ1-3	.	TGTGCCAGCAGTTTATCTGGCGGGGACTCTGGAAACACCATATATTTT	CASSLSGGDSGNTIYF
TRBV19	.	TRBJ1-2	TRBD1	TGTGCCAGTAGGCGAAAAACCGGGACAGGACATGGCTACACCTTC	CASRRKTGTGHGYTF
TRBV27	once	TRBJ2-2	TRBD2	TGTGCCAGCAGTTTTCGCGGGAGGCCCGGGGTACCCGGGGAGCTGTTTTTT	CASSFRGRPGVPGELFF
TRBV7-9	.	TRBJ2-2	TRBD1	TGTGCCAGCAGCTTAGGACAGGGGGAAACCGGGGAGCTGTTTTTT	CASSLGQGETGELFF
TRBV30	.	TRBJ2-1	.	TGTGCCTGGAGTGTACACGTTGGCAATGAGCAGTTCTTC	CAWSVHVGNEQFF
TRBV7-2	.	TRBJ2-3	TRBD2	TGTGCCAGCAGCTGGGCGAGCGGGAGTAGTGCAGATACGCAGTATTTT	CASSWASGSSADTQYF
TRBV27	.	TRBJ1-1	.	TGTGCCAGCAGTTTATCGAAGGCGAGGGCTCTCTACACTGAAGCTTTCTTT	CASSLSKARALYTEAFF
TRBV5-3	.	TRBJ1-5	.	TGTGCCAGAAGCTGCGGGCGGCGGAGCAATCAGCCCCAGCATTTT	CARSCGRRSNQPQHF
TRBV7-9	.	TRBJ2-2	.	TGTGCCAGCAGCTTCGGACAGTTCGTTAACACCGGGGAGCTGTTTTTT	CASSFGQFVNTGELFF
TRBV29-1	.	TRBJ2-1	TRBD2	TGCAGCGCGACTAGCGGCTCCTACAATGAGCAGTTCTTC	CSATSGSYNEQFF
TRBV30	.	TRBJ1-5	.	TGTGCCTGGACCAAAGGAGGCAATCAGCCCCAGCATTTT	CAWTKGGNQPQHF
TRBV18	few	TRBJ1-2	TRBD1	TGTGCCAGCTCACCTTCATCGACAGGGTTAGCTAACTATGGCTACACCTTC	CASSPSSTGLANYGYTF
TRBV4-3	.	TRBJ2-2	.	TGCGCCAGCAGCCAAGGGATAGGGAGGAACACCGGGGAGCTGTTTTTT	CASSQGIGRNTGELFF
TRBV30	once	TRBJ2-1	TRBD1	TGTGCCTGGAGTGGGACAGGGCGGAATGAGCAGTTCTTC	CAWSGTGRNEQFF
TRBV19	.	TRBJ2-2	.	TGTGCCAGTAGTATCGGGGTGAGGACCGGGGAGCTGTTTTTT	CASSIGVRTGELFF
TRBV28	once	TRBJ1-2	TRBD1	TGTGCCAGCAGGTTCAGACAGGGGGCGCCCCTCTTC	CASRFRQGAPLF
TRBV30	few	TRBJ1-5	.	TGTGCCTGGAGTGTCCCCTTCGGGGATAGCAATCAGCCCCAGCATTTT	CAWSVPFGDSNQPQHF
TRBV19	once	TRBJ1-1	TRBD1	TGTGCCAGTAGTGCCCCAGGGGGGAACACTGAAGCTTTCTTT	CASSAPGGNTEAFF